The source of this T cell receptor (beta chain) is a study of cytomegalovirus exposure and HLA in healthy donors. Assay: immunoSEQ multiplex PCR; the TCRdb copy retains only in-frame clones and omits some. The data hold tens of thousands of clones, with 85% to 95% observed a single time. V lost 8 bases to trimming and J lost 8 bases; unmatched junction nucleotides: 8. The germline CDR1 and CDR2 sequences are SNHLY and FYNNEI. There are 14 residues in the CDR3. This clone has only a few counts. The rearrangement uses TRBV2 and TRBJ2-2; the match to TRBD2 covers 10 bases. Sequencing used PBMCs. This clonotype was sampled from a man younger than 30 in good health and CMV-seronegative. The CDR3 nucleotides are TGTGCCAGCGAGGTTCTAGCGGGAGCTGGGGAGCTGTTTTTT. The encoded protein is CASEVLAGAGELFF.